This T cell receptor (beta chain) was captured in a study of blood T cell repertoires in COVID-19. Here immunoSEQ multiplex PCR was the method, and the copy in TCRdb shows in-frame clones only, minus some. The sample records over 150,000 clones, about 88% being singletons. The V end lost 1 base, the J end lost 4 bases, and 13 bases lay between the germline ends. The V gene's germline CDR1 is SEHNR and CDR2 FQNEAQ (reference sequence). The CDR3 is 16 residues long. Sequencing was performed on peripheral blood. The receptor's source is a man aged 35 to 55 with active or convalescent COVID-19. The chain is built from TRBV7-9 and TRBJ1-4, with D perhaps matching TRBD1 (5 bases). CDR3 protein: CASSLEAGPINEKLFF. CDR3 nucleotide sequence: TGTGCCAGCAGCTTAGAGGCAGGGCCGATTAATGAAAAACTGTTTTTT.